Reported below is one T cell receptor (beta chain). The CDR3 is 18 amino acids. The data derive from a study of OX40 agonist ivuxolimab in advanced cancers. Sequencing was performed with immunoSEQ multiplex PCR; in TCRdb, only in-frame clones are kept and a portion is missing. This table has 85,000 to 100,000 clones, 70% to 90% appearing once. The sequencing here drew on CD4+ or CD8+ T cells sorted from blood, taken in a trial of the OX40 agonist ivuxolimab. The source of this sequence is an adult with an advanced solid tumor such as melanoma, head and neck, liver or kidney cancer. V usage is TRBV21-1 and J usage is TRBJ2-5; the listed D gene, TRBD2, was not tested against the DNA. TRBV21-1 counts as a pseudogene. The CDR3 coding sequence is TGTGCCAGCAGCAAAAGGGCCCCACTAGCGGGGGATCAAGAGACCCAGTACTTC. As protein: CASSKRAPLAGDQETQYF.